Listed below are T cell receptor beta chains from one sample, sequenced in a study of blood T cell repertoires in COVID-19. Using immunoSEQ multiplex PCR, the repertoire was profiled, and TCRdb retains in-frame clones only, with some absent. The sample holds fewer than 450,000 clones, approximately 88% seen once. What was sequenced was PBMCs or T cells enriched from blood (not recorded which). The origin of the receptors is a woman aged 40 to 50 with acute COVID-19. CDR3s include the opening cysteine and the closing phenylalanine or tryptophan. Fields, in order: D gene, J gene, V gene, clone size, CDR3 DNA, CDR3 protein. The D gene is left open where the match is weak. A clone size is listed for some rows: how often the clone was seen (once, few, many), or a class if it is expanded.

.,TRBJ1-1,TRBV6-5,.,TGTGCCACCCTCGGGACACCTTGGACTGAAGCTTTCTTT,CATLGTPWTEAFF
TRBD1,TRBJ2-5,TRBV19,.,TGTGCCAGTAGTACGGACAGGGGACAGACCCAGTACTTC,CASSTDRGQTQYF
.,TRBJ2-2,TRBV6-1,.,TGTGCCAGCAGTGAACAGTTCACCGGGGAGCTGTTTTTT,CASSEQFTGELFF
.,TRBJ1-1,TRBV2,once,TGTGCCAGCATGGACAAGAACACTGAAGCTTTCTTT,CASMDKNTEAFF
TRBD2,TRBJ2-7,TRBV5-4,.,TGTGCCAGCAGCTCGCATAGCGGGGGGGTTTACGAGCAGTACTTC,CASSSHSGGVYEQYF
TRBD1,TRBJ2-1,TRBV18,.,TGTGCCAGCTCACCACCGTGGGACTTTAGGTGGGACAGGGAGTACAATGAGCAGTTCTTC,CASSPPWDFRWDREYNEQFF
.,TRBJ2-7,TRBV3-1/TRBV3-2,once,TGTGCCAGCAGCCAAGCAGGGATCGGCTACGAGCAGTACTTC,CASSQAGIGYEQYF
.,TRBJ2-7,TRBV7-9,.,TGTGCCAGCAGCTTTTCTGTCTACGAGCAGTACTTC,CASSFSVYEQYF
.,TRBJ1-4,TRBV2,.,TGTGCCAGCAGTGCCCGTGGGAGGACTAATGAAAAACTGTTTTTT,CASSARGRTNEKLFF
TRBD1,TRBJ1-3,TRBV15,few,TGTGCCACCAGCACGAGGGGACAGGCCGTCTCTGGAAACACCATATATTTT,CATSTRGQAVSGNTIYF
TRBD1,TRBJ1-4,TRBV27,.,TGTGCCAGCAGTCCCCTCTTCACGACAGGGGAGAAGGAAAAACTGTTTTTT,CASSPLFTTGEKEKLFF
.,TRBJ1-1,TRBV5-1,.,TGCGCCAGCGCACCAGGGATGAACACTGAAGCTTTCTTT,CASAPGMNTEAFF
TRBD2,TRBJ2-7,TRBV30,.,TGTGCCTGGAGTGTAGCGGGAGGCCCCTACGAGCAGTACTTC,CAWSVAGGPYEQYF
TRBD2,TRBJ2-5,TRBV11-3,.,TGTGCCAGCAGCCGAGGCGGGGGAGTAGAGACCCAGTACTTC,CASSRGGGVETQYF
TRBD2,TRBJ2-2,TRBV4-2,few,TGTGCCAGCAGCCAATTAGCGGGGGGGCGCACCGGGGAGCTGTTTTTT,CASSQLAGGRTGELFF
TRBD1,TRBJ1-1,TRBV2,once,TGTGCCAGCAGTACCCGGGACAGGAGCAACACTGAAGCTTTCTTT,CASSTRDRSNTEAFF
.,TRBJ2-7,TRBV4-1,.,TGCGCCAGCAGCTACCAAGGGGGTGATGAGATTACCTACGAGCAGTACTTC,CASSYQGGDEITYEQYF
TRBD1,TRBJ2-4,TRBV13,.,TGTGCCAGCAGCCCCCGGGACAGCTTAGCCAAAAACATTCAGTACTTC,CASSPRDSLAKNIQYF
.,TRBJ1-6,TRBV11-2,.,TGTGCCAGCAGCTTGTCCAGGCAGTCCAATTCACCCCTCCACTTT,CASSLSRQSNSPLHF
TRBD1,TRBJ2-7,TRBV3-1/TRBV3-2,.,TGTGCCAGCAGAATGGACAGGGTAGGCGAGCAGTACTTC,CASRMDRVGEQYF
.,TRBJ2-5,TRBV5-4,.,TGTGCCAGCAGCTTCCGGCAAGAGACCCAGTACTTC,CASSFRQETQYF
.,TRBJ2-2,TRBV6-6,few,TGTGCCAGCAGTCAACCGGGACTCGCCTCGAACACCGGGGAGCTGTTTTTT,CASSQPGLASNTGELFF
.,TRBJ2-5,TRBV6-5,once,TGTGCCAGCAGTTACTCCCGAGGAAGGCCACGGGAGACCCAGTACTTC,CASSYSRGRPRETQYF
TRBD2,TRBJ2-3,TRBV5-4,.,TGTGCCAGCAGCACCATAGGTTGGCGCGGGGGGGAGGGTACAGATACGCAGTATTTT,CASSTIGWRGGEGTDTQYF
TRBD1,TRBJ2-2,TRBV15,.,TGTGCCACCAGCGTAACGGGACAGGGGGCGAGGGAGCTGTTTTTT,CATSVTGQGARELFF
TRBD1,TRBJ2-7,TRBV19,few,TGTGCCAGTAGTATACCGGGACAGGGGGCTTCAGACGAGCAGTACTTC,CASSIPGQGASDEQYF
.,TRBJ1-2,TRBV3-1/TRBV3-2,.,TGTGCCAGCAGCCAAGCGCGGCAAGGTTACCGCACCTTC,CASSQARQGYRTF
.,TRBJ1-3,TRBV4-2,.,TGTGCCAGCAGCCAAGAGTTTTGGGGGCTTGGAAACACCATATATTTT,CASSQEFWGLGNTIYF
.,TRBJ2-7,TRBV6-5,.,TGTGCCAGCAGACCGGCGGGCGGTTCCTACGAGCAGTACTTC,CASRPAGGSYEQYF
.,TRBJ2-1,TRBV27,.,TGTGCCAGCAGTTTGTCAGTAAACAATGAGCAGTTCTTC,CASSLSVNNEQFF
TRBD2,TRBJ2-7,TRBV30,.,TGTGCCTGGACTAGCGGGGGGCATGCCTACGAGCAGTACTTC,CAWTSGGHAYEQYF
.,TRBJ2-2,TRBV7-9,.,TGTGCCACCCAACATCTAGCGAACACCGGGGAGCTGTTTTTT,CATQHLANTGELFF
.,TRBJ2-7,TRBV6-5,.,TGTGCCAGCAGTTACTCGTACCGGGGGGCGGTCGAGCAGTACTTC,CASSYSYRGAVEQYF
.,TRBJ2-1,TRBV18,.,TGTGCCAGCTCGGTCACAGGGTTCAACAATGAGCAGTTCTTC,CASSVTGFNNEQFF
.,TRBJ1-3,TRBV15,once,TGTGCCACCAGCAGAGAGGCAGGCTCTGGAAACACCATATATTTT,CATSREAGSGNTIYF
.,TRBJ2-7,TRBV7-9,.,TGTGCCAGCAGTCCCCGGCAGGTTTCGTACGAGCAGTACTTC,CASSPRQVSYEQYF
TRBD2,TRBJ2-3,TRBV5-1,.,TGCGCCAGCAGCTTTAGCGGCGGGGGGGGGCCAGATACGCAGTATTTT,CASSFSGGGGPDTQYF
.,TRBJ2-7,TRBV19,.,TGTGCCAGTAGTTTGTCATTCTCCGGGAGTCGAGCCCCCTACGAGCAGTACTTC,CASSLSFSGSRAPYEQYF
.,TRBJ1-3,TRBV6-2/TRBV6-3,.,TGTGCCAGCAGTTACGGGGCAGCTGGAAACACCATATATTTT,CASSYGAAGNTIYF
TRBD1,TRBJ2-7,TRBV15,.,TGTGCCACCGGACAGGGGGCATCCTACGAGCAGTACTTC,CATGQGASYEQYF
.,TRBJ1-6,TRBV30,.,TGTGCCTGGGTGCGGGGTACGTCGGGTTCACCCCTCCACTTT,CAWVRGTSGSPLHF